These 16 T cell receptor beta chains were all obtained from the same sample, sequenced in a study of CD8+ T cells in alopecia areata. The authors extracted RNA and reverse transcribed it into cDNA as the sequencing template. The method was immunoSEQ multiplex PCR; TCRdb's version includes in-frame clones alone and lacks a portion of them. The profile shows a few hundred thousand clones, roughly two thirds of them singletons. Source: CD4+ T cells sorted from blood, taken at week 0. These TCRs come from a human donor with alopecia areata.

The CDR3 reads CASSLAGTPYEQYF. The CDR3 DNA is TGTGCCAGCAGCTTAGCCGGGACACCCTACGAGCAGTACTTC. The chain couples TRBV7-9 to TRBJ2-7, with D perhaps matching TRBD1 (6 bases). The V end lost 0 bases, the J end lost 2 bases, and 8 bases lay between the germline ends. This CDR3 has 14 residues. Germline CDR1 is SEHNR and CDR2 is FQNEAQ (reference sequence).

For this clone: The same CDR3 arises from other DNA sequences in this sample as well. CDR3 amino acids: CSVLLGPDTQYF. The DNA of the CDR3 is TGCAGCGTACTCTTAGGGCCAGATACGCAGTATTTT. The chain links TRBV29-1 to TRBJ2-3; D remains ambiguous. Trimming took off 6 bases at V and 4 bases at J, with 11 bases between the two ends. This CDR3 spans 12 amino acids. Germline V CDR1 and CDR2: SQVTM, ANQGSEA.

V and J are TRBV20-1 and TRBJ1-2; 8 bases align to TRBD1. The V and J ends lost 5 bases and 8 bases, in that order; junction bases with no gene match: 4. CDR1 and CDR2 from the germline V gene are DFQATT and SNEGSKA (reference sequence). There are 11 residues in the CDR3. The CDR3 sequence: CSAWDRLGYTF. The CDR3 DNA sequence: TGCAGTGCTTGGGACAGGTTGGGCTACACCTTC.

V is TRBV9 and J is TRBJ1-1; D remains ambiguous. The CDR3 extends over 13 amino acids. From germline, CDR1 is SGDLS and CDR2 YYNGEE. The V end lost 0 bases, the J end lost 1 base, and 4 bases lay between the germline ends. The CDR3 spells CASSVDRNTEAFF. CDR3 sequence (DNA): TGTGCCAGCAGCGTAGACAGGAACACTGAAGCTTTCTTT.

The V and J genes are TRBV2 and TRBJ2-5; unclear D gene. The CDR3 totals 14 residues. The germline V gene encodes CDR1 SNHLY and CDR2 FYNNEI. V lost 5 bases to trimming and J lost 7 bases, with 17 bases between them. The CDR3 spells CASSNGLPLGTQYF. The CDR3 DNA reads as TGTGCCAGCAGTAACGGGCTCCCTTTGGGGACCCAGTACTTC.

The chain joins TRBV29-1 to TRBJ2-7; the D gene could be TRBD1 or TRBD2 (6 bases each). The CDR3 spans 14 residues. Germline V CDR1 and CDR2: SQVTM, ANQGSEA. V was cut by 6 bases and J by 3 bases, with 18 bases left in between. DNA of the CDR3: TGCAGCGTCTCTAAGGGGGGACAAGTCTACGAGCAGTACTTC. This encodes CSVSKGGQVYEQYF.

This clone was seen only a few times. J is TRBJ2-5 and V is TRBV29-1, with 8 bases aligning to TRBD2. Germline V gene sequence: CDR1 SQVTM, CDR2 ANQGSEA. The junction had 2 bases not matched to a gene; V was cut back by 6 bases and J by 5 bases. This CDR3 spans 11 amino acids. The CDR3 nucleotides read TGCAGCGTGGGACTAGGCGAGACCCAGTACTTC. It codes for CSVGLGETQYF.

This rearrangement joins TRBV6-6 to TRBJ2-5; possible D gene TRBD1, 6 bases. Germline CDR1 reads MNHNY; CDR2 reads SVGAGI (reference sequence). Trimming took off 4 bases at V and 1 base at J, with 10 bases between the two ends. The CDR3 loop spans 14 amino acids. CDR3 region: CASSSGQFQETQYF. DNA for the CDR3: TGTGCCAGCAGTTCCGGACAGTTCCAAGAGACCCAGTACTTC.

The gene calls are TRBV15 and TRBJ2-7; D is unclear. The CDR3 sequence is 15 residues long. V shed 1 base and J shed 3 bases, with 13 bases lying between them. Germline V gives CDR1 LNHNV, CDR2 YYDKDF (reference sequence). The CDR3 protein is CATSRGQSGIYEQYF. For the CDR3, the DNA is TGTGCCACCAGCAGAGGTCAAAGTGGCATCTACGAGCAGTACTTC.

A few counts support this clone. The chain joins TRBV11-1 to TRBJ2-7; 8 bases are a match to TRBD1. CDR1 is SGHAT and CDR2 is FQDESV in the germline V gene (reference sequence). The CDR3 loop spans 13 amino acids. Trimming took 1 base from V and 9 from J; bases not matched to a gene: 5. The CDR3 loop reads CASSLGQGRRQYF. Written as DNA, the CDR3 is TGTGCCAGCAGCTTAGGACAGGGGAGAAGGCAGTACTTC.

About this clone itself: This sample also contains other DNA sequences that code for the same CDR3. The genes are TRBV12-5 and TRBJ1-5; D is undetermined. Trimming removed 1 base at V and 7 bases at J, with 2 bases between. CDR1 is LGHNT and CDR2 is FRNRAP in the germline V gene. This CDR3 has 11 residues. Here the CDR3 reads CASGLGQPQHF. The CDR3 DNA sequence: TGTGCTAGTGGTTTGGGACAGCCCCAGCATTTT.

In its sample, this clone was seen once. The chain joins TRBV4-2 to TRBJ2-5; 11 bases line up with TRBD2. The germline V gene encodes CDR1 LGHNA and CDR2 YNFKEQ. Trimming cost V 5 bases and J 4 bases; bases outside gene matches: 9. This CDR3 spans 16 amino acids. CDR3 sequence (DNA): TGTGCCAGCAGCTTGGCTTCTAGCGGGGGGAGAGAGACCCAGTACTTC. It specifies CASSLASSGGRETQYF.

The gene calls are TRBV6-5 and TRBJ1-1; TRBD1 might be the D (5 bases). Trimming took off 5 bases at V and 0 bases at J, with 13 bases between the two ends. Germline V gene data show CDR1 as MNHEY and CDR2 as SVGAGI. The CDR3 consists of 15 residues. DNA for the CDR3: TGTGCCAGCAGTAGGTCTACGACAGTGAACACTGAAGCTTTCTTT. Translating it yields CASSRSTTVNTEAFF.

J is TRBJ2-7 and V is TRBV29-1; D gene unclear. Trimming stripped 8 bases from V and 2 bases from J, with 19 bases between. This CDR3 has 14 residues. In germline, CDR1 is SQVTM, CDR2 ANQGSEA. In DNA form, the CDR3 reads TGCAGCTCAACCGGTGGACCGGGCGCCTACGAGCAGTACTTC. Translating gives CSSTGGPGAYEQYF.

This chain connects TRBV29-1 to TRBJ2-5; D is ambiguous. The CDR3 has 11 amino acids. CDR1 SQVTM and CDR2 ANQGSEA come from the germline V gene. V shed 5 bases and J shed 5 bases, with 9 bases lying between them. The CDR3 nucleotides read TGCAGCGTTCTAAGCGCGGAGACCCAGTACTTC. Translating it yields CSVLSAETQYF.

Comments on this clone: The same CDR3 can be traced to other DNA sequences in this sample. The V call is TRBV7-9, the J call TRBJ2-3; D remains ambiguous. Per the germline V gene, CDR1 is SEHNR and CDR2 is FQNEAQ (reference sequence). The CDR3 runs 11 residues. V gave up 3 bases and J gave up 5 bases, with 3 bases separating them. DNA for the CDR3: TGTGCCAGCAGCTTGGTAGATACGCAGTATTTT. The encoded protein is CASSLVDTQYF.